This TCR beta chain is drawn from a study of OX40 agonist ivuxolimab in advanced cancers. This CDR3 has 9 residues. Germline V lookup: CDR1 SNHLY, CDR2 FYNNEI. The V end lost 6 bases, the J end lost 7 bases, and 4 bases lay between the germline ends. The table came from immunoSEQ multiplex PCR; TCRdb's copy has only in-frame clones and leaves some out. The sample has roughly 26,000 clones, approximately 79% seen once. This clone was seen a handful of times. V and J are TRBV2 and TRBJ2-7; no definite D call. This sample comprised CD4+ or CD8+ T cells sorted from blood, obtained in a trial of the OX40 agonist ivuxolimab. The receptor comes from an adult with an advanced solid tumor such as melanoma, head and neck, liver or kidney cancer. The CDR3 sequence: CASSGEQYF. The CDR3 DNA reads TGTGCCAGCAGCGGGGAGCAGTACTTC.